A selection of T cell receptor beta chains follows, all from one sample in a study of T cell repertoires in cytomegalovirus infection. Their cognate antigens are unknown. TCRdb independently ran MiXCR on the reads; one entry per CDR3 protein. This table holds about 830,000 distinct CDR3 sequences, about 31% found once. The starting material was cultured CD8+ T cells from PBMCs, obtained from culture after CMV antigen stimulation. These receptors were collected from a human donor in good health (CMV status not recorded). Some clones in this sample may be carry-over from other donors' samples. Both conserved end residues are part of each CDR3. Each record gives: clone size, V gene, CDR3 length, J gene, D gene, CDR3 protein, CDR3 DNA. D genes are given only for firm matches. Clone size appears in some rows only: once, few, many, or a class for an expanded clone.

clone size: .
V gene: TRBV6-2/TRBV6-3
CDR3 length: 16
J gene: TRBJ2-3
D gene: TRBD2
CDR3 protein: CASSMTSGGMEDTQYF
CDR3 DNA: TGTGCCAGCAGTATGACTAGCGGGGGGATGGAAGATACGCAGTATTTT

clone size: many
V gene: TRBV27
CDR3 length: 15
J gene: TRBJ1-3
D gene: .
CDR3 protein: CASRPGVNSGNTIYF
CDR3 DNA: TGTGCCAGCAGACCGGGGGTTAACTCTGGAAACACCATATATTTT

clone size: once
V gene: TRBV20-1
CDR3 length: 18
J gene: TRBJ2-6
D gene: .
CDR3 protein: CSARRLVGSRSGANVLTF
CDR3 DNA: TGCAGTGCTCGCCGACTAGTGGGGTCTCGCTCTGGGGCCAACGTCCTGACTTTC

clone size: many
V gene: TRBV7-9
CDR3 length: 16
J gene: TRBJ2-5
D gene: TRBD2
CDR3 protein: CASSPRLAGGPETQYF
CDR3 DNA: TGTGCCAGCAGCCCCAGACTAGCGGGGGGGCCGGAGACCCAGTACTTC

clone size: few
V gene: TRBV6-5
CDR3 length: 17
J gene: TRBJ2-1
D gene: TRBD1
CDR3 protein: CASSYPGTGGSYNEQFF
CDR3 DNA: TGTGCCAGCAGTTACCCCGGGACAGGGGGCTCCTACAATGAGCAGTTCTTC

clone size: .
V gene: TRBV18
CDR3 length: 17
J gene: TRBJ1-4
D gene: TRBD1
CDR3 protein: CASSPRDSYSTNEKLFF
CDR3 DNA: TGTGCCAGCTCACCCCGGGACAGCTACTCAACTAATGAAAAACTGTTTTTT

clone size: few
V gene: TRBV14
CDR3 length: 13
J gene: TRBJ2-1
D gene: TRBD1
CDR3 protein: CASSFTGAGEQFF
CDR3 DNA: TGTGCCAGCAGCTTCACAGGGGCCGGTGAGCAGTTCTTC

clone size: .
V gene: TRBV12-3/TRBV12-4
CDR3 length: 14
J gene: TRBJ2-7
D gene: .
CDR3 protein: CASSYSGRAYEQYF
CDR3 DNA: TGTGCCAGCAGTTATTCGGGACGGGCCTACGAGCAGTACTTC

clone size: .
V gene: TRBV29-1
CDR3 length: 18
J gene: TRBJ2-3
D gene: TRBD2
CDR3 protein: CSVETPGLAGGLADTQYF
CDR3 DNA: TGCAGCGTTGAAACCCCGGGACTAGCGGGGGGGCTGGCAGATACGCAGTATTTT

clone size: few
V gene: TRBV20-1
CDR3 length: 14
J gene: TRBJ1-5
D gene: .
CDR3 protein: CSAPQRSSNQPQHF
CDR3 DNA: TGCAGTGCTCCACAGCGTTCTAGCAATCAGCCCCAGCATTTT

clone size: many
V gene: TRBV7-6
CDR3 length: 13
J gene: TRBJ2-3
D gene: .
CDR3 protein: CASSHGGTDTQYF
CDR3 DNA: TGTGCCAGCAGCCATGGAGGCACAGATACGCAGTATTTT

clone size: few
V gene: TRBV5-5
CDR3 length: 12
J gene: TRBJ1-2
D gene: TRBD1
CDR3 protein: CASMGTAHGYTF
CDR3 DNA: TGTGCCAGCATGGGGACAGCCCATGGCTACACCTTC

clone size: few
V gene: TRBV20-1
CDR3 length: 15
J gene: TRBJ2-1
D gene: .
CDR3 protein: CSAREGTGFIDEQFF
CDR3 DNA: TGCAGTGCTAGAGAAGGAACAGGGTTTATCGATGAGCAGTTCTTC

clone size: .
V gene: TRBV28
CDR3 length: 15
J gene: TRBJ1-2
D gene: .
CDR3 protein: CASSLGGVIDYGYTF
CDR3 DNA: TGTGCCAGCAGTTTAGGCGGGGTTATCGACTATGGCTACACCTTC

clone size: many
V gene: TRBV5-4
CDR3 length: 18
J gene: TRBJ1-3
D gene: TRBD1
CDR3 protein: CASSLKQGAVISGNTIYF
CDR3 DNA: TGTGCCAGCAGCCTCAAACAGGGGGCTGTAATTTCCGGAAACACCATATATTTT

clone size: .
V gene: TRBV5-1
CDR3 length: 15
J gene: TRBJ1-1
D gene: .
CDR3 protein: CASSLRGKENTEAFF
CDR3 DNA: TGCGCCAGCAGCTTGAGGGGGAAAGAGAACACTGAAGCTTTCTTT